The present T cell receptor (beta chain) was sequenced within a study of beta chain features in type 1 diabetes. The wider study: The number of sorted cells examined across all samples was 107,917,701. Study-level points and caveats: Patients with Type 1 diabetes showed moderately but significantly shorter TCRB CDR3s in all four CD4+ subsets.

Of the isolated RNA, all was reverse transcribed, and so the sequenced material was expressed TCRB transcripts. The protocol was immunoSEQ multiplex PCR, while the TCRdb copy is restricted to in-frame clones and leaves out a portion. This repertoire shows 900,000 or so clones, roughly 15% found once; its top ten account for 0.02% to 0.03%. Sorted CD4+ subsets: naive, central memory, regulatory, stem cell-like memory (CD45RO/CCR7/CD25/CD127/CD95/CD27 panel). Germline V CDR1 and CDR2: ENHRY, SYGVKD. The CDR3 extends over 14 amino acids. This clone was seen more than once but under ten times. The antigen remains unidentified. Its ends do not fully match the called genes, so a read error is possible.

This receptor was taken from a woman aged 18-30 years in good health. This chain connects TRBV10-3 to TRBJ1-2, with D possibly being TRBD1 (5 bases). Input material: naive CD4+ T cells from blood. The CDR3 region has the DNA TGTGCCAGCAGTGAGGGACCGTCCTTCTATGGCTACACCTTC. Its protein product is CASSEGPSFYGYTF.